This TCR beta chain appears in the sequencing data of a study of T cell responses to AZD1222 COVID-19 vaccine. Clones were read by immunoSEQ multiplex PCR, and TCRdb kept only the in-frame ones, dropping some. The repertoire holds 150,000 to 200,000 clones, with around 86% as singletons. There are 15 residues in the CDR3. V gave up 0 bases and J gave up 5 bases, with 13 bases separating them. Germline V lookup: CDR1 LNHNV, CDR2 YYDKDF (reference sequence). General study points: Just five to seven people given AZD1222 tested seropositive at baseline. Females made up more of the donors, who were largely white British, and clonal diversity may have come out too low. All repertoire sampling was performed exclusively after the peak T cell response. With dominance at 160-218 and 743-854, vaccine-associated CD4 TCRs spanned spike.

Turning to this clone: The antigen remains undetermined.

The specimen comprised peripheral blood, sampled on day 0 of MenACWY control vaccination. V and J are TRBV15 and TRBJ2-5; tentatively, D is TRBD2 (5 bases). The clonotype was recovered from an adult in good health. The DNA for the CDR3 is TGTGCCACCAGCAGAGATCGGGGAACCCCCGAGACCCAGTACTTC. This gives the protein CATSRDRGTPETQYF. Complete variable domain (other parts from reference TRBV15 and TRBJ2-5): DAMVIQNPRYQVTQFGKPVTLSCSQTLNHNVMYWYQQKSSQAPKLLFHYYDKDFNNEADTPDNFQSRRPNTSFCFLDIRSPGLGDTAMYLCATSRDRGTPETQYFGPGTRLLVL.